Described below is a single T cell receptor beta chain sequence and its context. This receptor's antigen is unknown. No base-level quality is on record; no much larger clone is a single base apart. Collaborating institutions collected whole blood in K2EDTA tubes following their own protocols. For TCRbeta analysis, collaborators shipped samples as frozen whole blood, isolated PBMCs, or DNA extracted from either of those sample types. The data were taken from a study of blood T cell repertoires in COVID-19 (dated by TCRdb to 2018 to 2020). For context, the study as a whole: Samples from collaborators originated in the United States, Italy and Spain and spanned both the acute and convalescent phases of COVID-19. The material from the prospective study consisted of cDNA or gDNA derived from T cells, B-cell-depleted T cells, or PBMCs. Deeply sampled blood TCRbeta repertoires from subjects exposed to, actively infected with, or recovered from COVID-19 were included in the dataset. The repertoires were released in a freely available public database intended as a resource for research on the immune response to SARS-CoV-2. The samples were drawn from two sources: the first 160 participants of the ongoing ImmuneRACE study, and approximately 1,300 subjects contributed by 6 global collaborators. Sample metadata almost always included a de-identified subject ID, COVID-19 status, age in years and sex. HLA class I and class II types, where available, came from metadata supplied by the sample provider rather than from assay-based typing. Broad study findings and their caveats: The amount of clinical and demographic metadata varied by source and participant and was provided uncurated.

TCRbeta CDR3 regions were amplified from genomic DNA by means of the immunoSEQ Assay, a bias-controlled multiplex PCR. The study's own analysis went as follows. The number of nucleated cells in each sample was estimated from the amplification of reference gene primers within the assay. To quantify the absolute abundance of each unique TCRbeta CDR3 rearrangement, sequence reads were collapsed and filtered. For each sample, productive Simpson clonality was calculated as the square root of Simpson's diversity index across productive rearrangements. TCRdb holds this immuneACCESS table with in-frame rearrangements only. Some clones are missing; in checked studies, unresolved V genes explain under half, and the rest has no known cause. D and trimming come from the DNA, and the V and J calls and clone size come from that table. The sample includes fewer than 300,000 clones, with nearly 90% observed a single time. Under 0.95% of the sample goes to the ten largest clones.

The CDR3 numbers 15 residues from cysteine through phenylalanine. The only DNA kept is the CDR3, 45 bases in frame from the first base. From the germline V gene (reference sequence), CDR1 is GTSNPN and CDR2 is SVGIG. At the junction V is shortened by 2 bases and J by 7 bases; bases outside the gene matches: 12. The sample consisted of peripheral blood. The V gene is TRBV30 and the J gene is TRBJ1-2; TRBD1 fits 8 bases in the junction. This clonotype was sampled from a woman in her 30s with acute or convalescent COVID-19. Read as DNA, the sequence is TGTGCCTGGAGTCCCCCCGGGACAGGCGCCTTTGGCTACACCTTC. It translates to CAWSPPGTGAFGYTF.